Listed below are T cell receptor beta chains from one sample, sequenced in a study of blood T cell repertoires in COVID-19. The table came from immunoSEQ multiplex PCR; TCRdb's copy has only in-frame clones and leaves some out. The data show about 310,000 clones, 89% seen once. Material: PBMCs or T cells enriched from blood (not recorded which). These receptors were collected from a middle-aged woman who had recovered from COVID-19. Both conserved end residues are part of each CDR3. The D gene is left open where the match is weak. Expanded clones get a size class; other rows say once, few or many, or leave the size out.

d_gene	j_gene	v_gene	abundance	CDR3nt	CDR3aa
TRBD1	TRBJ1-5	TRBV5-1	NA	TGCGCCAGCAGCTCGGGACAGGGTTCGGGTCAGCCCCAGCATTTT	CASSSGQGSGQPQHF
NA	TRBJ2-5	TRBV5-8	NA	TGTGCCAGCAGCTTGGACTCCCTTTGGGAGACCCAGTACTTC	CASSLDSLWETQYF
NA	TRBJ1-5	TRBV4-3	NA	TGCGCCAGCAGCCAAGATCCGGCAGGTAATAGCAATCAGCCCCAGCATTTT	CASSQDPAGNSNQPQHF
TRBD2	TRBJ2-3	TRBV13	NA	TGTGCCAGCAGCCGCCTTGCGGGGGAAGATACGCAGTATTTT	CASSRLAGEDTQYF
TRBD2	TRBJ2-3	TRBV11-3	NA	TGTGCCAGCAGCTTAGTTCGGGGGGGAAGCACAGATACGCAGTATTTT	CASSLVRGGSTDTQYF
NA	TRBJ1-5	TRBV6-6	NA	TGTGCCAGCAGCCTTCCGGGGACACCGGGGCATTTT	CASSLPGTPGHF
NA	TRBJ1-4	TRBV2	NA	TGTGCCAGCAGATACCAGGGGCTGGAGAATGAAAAACTGTTTTTT	CASRYQGLENEKLFF
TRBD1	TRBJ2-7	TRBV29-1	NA	TGCAGCGTTGAAGCCTTCGGACAGGGGTTATGGGAGCAGTACTTC	CSVEAFGQGLWEQYF
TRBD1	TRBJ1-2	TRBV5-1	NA	TGCGCCAGCAGGCCTGGGACAGGGGAAGGTGGCTACACCTTC	CASRPGTGEGGYTF
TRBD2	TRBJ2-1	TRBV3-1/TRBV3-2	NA	TGTGCCAGCAGCCAAAGCGCTAGCGGGAGCGGTGAGCAGTTCTTC	CASSQSASGSGEQFF
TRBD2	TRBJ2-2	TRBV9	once	TGTGCCAGCAGCAATCTTGGACTAGCGGGAGTCGGGACCGGGGAGCTGTTTTTT	CASSNLGLAGVGTGELFF
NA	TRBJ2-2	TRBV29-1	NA	TGCAGCGGATCCGGACTTTTCACCGGGGAGCTGTTTTTT	CSGSGLFTGELFF
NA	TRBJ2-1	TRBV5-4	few	TGTGCCAGCAGCACTGGAGACTACTCCTACAATGAGCAGTTCTTC	CASSTGDYSYNEQFF
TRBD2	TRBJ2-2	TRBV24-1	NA	TGTGCCACCAGTGACGTTAGCGGGAGTGGCACCGGGGAGCTGTTTTTT	CATSDVSGSGTGELFF
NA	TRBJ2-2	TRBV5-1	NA	TGCGCCAGCAGCTTGGATCTGAACACCGGGGAGCTGTTTTTT	CASSLDLNTGELFF
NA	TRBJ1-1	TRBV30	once	TGTGCCTGGATGCCCCCCGCAGGGTATACTGAAGCTTTCTTT	CAWMPPAGYTEAFF
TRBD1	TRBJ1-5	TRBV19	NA	TGTGCCAGTAGTGGACAGGGGGCAAGTCAGCCCCAGCATTTT	CASSGQGASQPQHF
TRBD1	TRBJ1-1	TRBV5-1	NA	TGCGCCAGCAGCTTCAGGGGGGAAGGCACTGAAGCTTTCTTT	CASSFRGEGTEAFF
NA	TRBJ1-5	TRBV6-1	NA	TGTGCCAGCAGTGAAAACGGAGGGAATCAGCCCCAGCATTTT	CASSENGGNQPQHF
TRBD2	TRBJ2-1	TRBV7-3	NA	TGTGCCAGCAGCCCGACTAGCGGCCTAATCAATGAGCAGTTCTTC	CASSPTSGLINEQFF
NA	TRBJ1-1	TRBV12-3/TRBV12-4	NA	TGTGCCAGCGGTACTCCGGGGGGCGCTTCTTTCTTT	CASGTPGGASFF
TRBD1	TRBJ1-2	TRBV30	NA	TGTGCCTGGAGTCCGACAGGGGGCGTCTATGGCTACACCTTC	CAWSPTGGVYGYTF
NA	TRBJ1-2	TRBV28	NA	TGTGCCAGCAGTTCACGGGGCTACACCTTC	CASSSRGYTF
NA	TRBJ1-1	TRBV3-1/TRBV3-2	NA	TGTGCCAGCAGCCAAGAAGGCAGGAGGGGCGTTGAAGCTTTCTTT	CASSQEGRRGVEAFF
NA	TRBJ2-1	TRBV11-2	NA	TGTGCCAGCAGCTCCCCGCGCGGACAGAGCTACAATGAGCAGTTCTTC	CASSSPRGQSYNEQFF
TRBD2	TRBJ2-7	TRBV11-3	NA	TGTGCCAGCAGCTCAATACTAGCGGGCTCCTACGAGCAGTACTTC	CASSSILAGSYEQYF
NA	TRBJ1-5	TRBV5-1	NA	TGCGCCAGCAGCTTAACAGGAGAGCGTCAGCCCCAGCATTTT	CASSLTGERQPQHF
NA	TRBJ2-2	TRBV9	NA	TGTGCCAGCAGCGCCTTCGGAGGGGCCCCCGGGGAGCTGTTTTTT	CASSAFGGAPGELFF
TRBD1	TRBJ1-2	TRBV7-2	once	TGTGCCAGCAGAACCGGGACAGGAGGCTATGGCTACACCTTC	CASRTGTGGYGYTF
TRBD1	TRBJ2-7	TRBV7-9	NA	TGTGCCAGCAGCTTAGATGAGACAGGGGCCTACGAGCAGTACTTC	CASSLDETGAYEQYF
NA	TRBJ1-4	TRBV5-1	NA	TGCGCCAGCAGCTCACAGGTTCGGGGGGAAAAACTGTTTTTT	CASSSQVRGEKLFF
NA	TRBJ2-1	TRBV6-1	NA	TGTGCCAGCAGTGAAATTCTAGGTAGGTCCTACAATGAGCAGTTCTTC	CASSEILGRSYNEQFF
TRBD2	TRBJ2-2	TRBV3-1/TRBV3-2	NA	TGTGCCAGCAGCCAGCGTAGCGGGGGGGGCACCGGGGAGCTGTTTTTT	CASSQRSGGGTGELFF
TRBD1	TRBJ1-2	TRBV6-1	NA	TGTGCCAGCAGTGAACAGGTGACAGGGTCCCTTTACTATGGCTACACCTTC	CASSEQVTGSLYYGYTF
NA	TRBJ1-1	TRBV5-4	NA	TGTGCCAGCAGCTCCCCGACAGAAAACACTGAAGCTTTCTTT	CASSSPTENTEAFF
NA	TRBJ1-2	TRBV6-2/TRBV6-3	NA	TGTGCCAGCAGTCCCTTTACATCGTCCTATGGCTACACCTTC	CASSPFTSSYGYTF
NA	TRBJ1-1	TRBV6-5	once	TGTGCCAGCGCACGGGACACTGAAGCTTTCTTT	CASARDTEAFF
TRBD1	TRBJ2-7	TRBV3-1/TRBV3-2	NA	TGTGCCAGCAGCCAAGATGTTTCGGGGACAGGGTCGGGGGAGCAGTACTTC	CASSQDVSGTGSGEQYF
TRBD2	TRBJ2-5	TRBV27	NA	TGTGCCAGCAGTTTGTCCGGGACTAGGAGAGAGACCCAGTACTTC	CASSLSGTRRETQYF
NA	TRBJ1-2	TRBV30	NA	TGTGCCTGGAAACTAGTGGAGAGAGCCTATGGCTACACCTTC	CAWKLVERAYGYTF
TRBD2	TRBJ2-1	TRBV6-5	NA	TGTGCCAGCAGTCTTAGACTAGCGGGGGGAAGTGAGCAGTTCTTC	CASSLRLAGGSEQFF
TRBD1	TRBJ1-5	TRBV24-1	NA	TGTGCCACCAGTGATTACAGGGGTCAGCCCCAGCATTTT	CATSDYRGQPQHF
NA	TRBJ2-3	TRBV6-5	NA	TGTGCCAGCGCCGACCTGGGCATCCGAAAGTATTTT	CASADLGIRKYF
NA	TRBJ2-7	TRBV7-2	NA	TGTGCCAGCAGCTCGACAGGTTACGAGCAGTACTTC	CASSSTGYEQYF
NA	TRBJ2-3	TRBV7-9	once	TGTGCCAGCAGCTTAGCGCGCCCTTACACAGATACGCAGTATTTT	CASSLARPYTDTQYF
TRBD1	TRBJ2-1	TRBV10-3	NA	TGTGCCATCACAGGGACAGGGGGCCCCTACAATGAGCAGTTCTTC	CAITGTGGPYNEQFF
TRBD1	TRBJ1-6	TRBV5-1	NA	TGCGCCAGCAGCTTAATATCCGGGACAGATAATTCACCCCTCCACTTT	CASSLISGTDNSPLHF
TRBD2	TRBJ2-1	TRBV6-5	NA	TGTGCCAGCAGCCTCTTTAAACGGGGGGGTAATGAGCAGTTCTTC	CASSLFKRGGNEQFF
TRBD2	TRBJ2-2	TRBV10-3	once	TGTGCCATCCGGACTAGCGGGAACACCGGGGAGCTGTTTTTT	CAIRTSGNTGELFF
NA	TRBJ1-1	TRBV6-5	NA	TGTGCCAGCAGTTGGGGTCGGGGGGGCTCCACTGAAGCTTTCTTT	CASSWGRGGSTEAFF
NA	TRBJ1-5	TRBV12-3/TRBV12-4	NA	TGTGCCAGCAGTTTAAAACAGTATCAGCCCCAGCATTTT	CASSLKQYQPQHF
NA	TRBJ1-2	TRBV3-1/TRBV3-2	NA	TGTGCCAGCAGCCAAACATCGGGGGGCTACACCTTC	CASSQTSGGYTF